This T cell receptor (beta chain) was retrieved from a study of blood T cells in healthy people across ages. Study findings and constraints: Higher diversity and more naive CD4+ cells were features of long-lived donors, compared to aged donors.

With a J-beta primer mix and a sample-barcoded 5' primer, a second PCR ran roughly 7 to 11 cycles. Every cDNA was tagged by a template-switch adaptor with 12 random nucleotides. TCRdb re-called the 5' RACE reads through MiXCR, storing one row per CDR3 protein. This sample has approximately 1,000,000 distinct CDR3 sequences, with 45% found just once. About this clonotype itself: What it binds is unknown.

V was clipped by 4 bases and J by 4 bases; unmatched bases: 5. In germline, CDR1 is SQVTM, CDR2 ANQGSEA. CDR3 size: 13 residues. Whenever a sample was processed, at least 6.5 million PBMCs were isolated. The sequence was collected from a woman aged 55-70 years in good health. The genes are TRBV29-1 and TRBJ1-2; 8 bases align to TRBD1. Sequencing was carried out using blood. As DNA, the CDR3 is TGCAGCGTTGTGGGCAGGGGGCTCTATGGCTACACCTTC. Protein: CSVVGRGLYGYTF.